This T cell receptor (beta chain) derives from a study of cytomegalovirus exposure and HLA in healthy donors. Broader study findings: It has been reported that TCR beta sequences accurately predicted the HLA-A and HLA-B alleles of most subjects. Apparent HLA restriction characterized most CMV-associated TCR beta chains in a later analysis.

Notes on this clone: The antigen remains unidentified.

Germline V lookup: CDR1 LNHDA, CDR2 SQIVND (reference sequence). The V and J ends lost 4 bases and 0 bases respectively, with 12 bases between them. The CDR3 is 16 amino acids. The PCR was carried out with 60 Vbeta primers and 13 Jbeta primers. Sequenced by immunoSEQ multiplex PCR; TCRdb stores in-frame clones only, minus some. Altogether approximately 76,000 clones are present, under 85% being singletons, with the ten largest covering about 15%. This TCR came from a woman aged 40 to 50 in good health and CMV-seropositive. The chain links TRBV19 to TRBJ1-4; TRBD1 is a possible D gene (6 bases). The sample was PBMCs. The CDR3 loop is CASSSPGAATNEKLFF. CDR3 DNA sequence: TGTGCCAGTAGTAGCCCAGGGGCTGCAACTAATGAAAAACTGTTTTTT.